This is a list of T cell receptor beta chains from one sample in a study of T cell responses to AZD1222 COVID-19 vaccine. Assay: immunoSEQ multiplex PCR; the TCRdb copy retains only in-frame clones and omits some. This sample has roughly 90,000 clones, with approximately 86% found just once. The specimen was peripheral blood, collected on day 0 of AZD1222 vaccination. Every receptor here comes from an adult in good health. Both conserved end residues are part of each CDR3. D genes are given only for firm matches. Only some rows state a clone size, as once, few, many or a class for expanded clones.

V	J	D	size	DNA	CDR3
TRBV19	TRBJ2-2	.	.	TGTGCCAGTCGGATAGCTTCAGCCGGGGAGCTGTTTTTT	CASRIASAGELFF
TRBV18	TRBJ2-7	.	once	TGTGCCAGCTCTGCCAGGCAGGGAGTCTACGAGCAGTACTTC	CASSARQGVYEQYF
TRBV6-5	TRBJ2-7	.	.	TGTGCCAGCAGTTACGGTGGAGTCAGGATCGAGCAGTACTTC	CASSYGGVRIEQYF
TRBV28	TRBJ1-5	TRBD1	few	TGTGCCAGCAGTTTATGGCAGGGGGCGGATGAAGAGCCCCAGCATTTT	CASSLWQGADEEPQHF
TRBV7-2	TRBJ1-2	TRBD1	.	TGTGCCAGCAGCTTAGATGGTCCAGGGGGGGGTGGCTACACCTTC	CASSLDGPGGGGYTF
TRBV3-1/TRBV3-2	TRBJ2-1	.	.	TGTGCCAGCAGCCGGGGGACTCACGCATCCAATGAGCAGTTCTTC	CASSRGTHASNEQFF
TRBV4-2	TRBJ2-5	.	.	TGTGCCAGCAGCCAAGGGGCGTCAGAGACCCAGTACTTC	CASSQGASETQYF
TRBV7-2	TRBJ1-6	.	.	TGTGCCAGCAGCCAGGGGTCACCCCTCCACTTT	CASSQGSPLHF
TRBV19	TRBJ1-1	.	.	TGTGCCAGTAGTTTTAGTGGCGAGCCTAACACTGAAGCTTTCTTT	CASSFSGEPNTEAFF
TRBV5-8	TRBJ2-7	TRBD2	.	TGTGCCAGCAGCTTGTGGCTAGCGGAGGACGAGCAGTACTTC	CASSLWLAEDEQYF
TRBV7-9	TRBJ2-7	.	.	TGTGCCAGCGGAAGGGACTCCCTTGGCTACGAGCAGTACTTC	CASGRDSLGYEQYF
TRBV19	TRBJ2-5	.	few	TGTGCCAGTAGTCACAAATGGGCAGCGACGTACCAAGAGACCCAGTACTTC	CASSHKWAATYQETQYF
TRBV21-1	TRBJ1-1	.	.	TGTGCCAGCAGCAACCACCTGACAGGGATGAACACTGAAGCTTTCTTT	CASSNHLTGMNTEAFF
TRBV19	TRBJ2-2	.	.	TGTGCCAGTAGTATAGATAGTAGAGACACCGGGGAGCTGTTTTTT	CASSIDSRDTGELFF
TRBV4-2	TRBJ2-2	TRBD2	.	TGTGCCAGCAGCCAAGCAGCCGGGACTAGTGGCACCGGGGAGCTGTTTTTT	CASSQAAGTSGTGELFF
TRBV15	TRBJ1-1	.	.	TGTGCCACCAGGGAAGGAATGAACACTGAAGCTTTCTTT	CATREGMNTEAFF
TRBV6-2/TRBV6-3	TRBJ2-3	.	.	TGTGCCAGCAGTTGGAGAGTCACAGATACGCAGTATTTT	CASSWRVTDTQYF
TRBV27	TRBJ2-3	.	.	TGTGCCAGCAACACTGGAGGGCTAGATACGCAGTATTTT	CASNTGGLDTQYF
TRBV6-2/TRBV6-3	TRBJ2-2	.	.	TGTGCCAGCAGTCGATGGGAAAACACCGGGGAGCTGTTTTTT	CASSRWENTGELFF
TRBV2	TRBJ1-2	.	.	TGTGCCAGCGGGGGGGACTATGGCTACACCTTC	CASGGDYGYTF
TRBV7-9	TRBJ2-1	TRBD2	.	TGTGCCAGCAGCTTAGAGCGGGGGCTAAACTACAATGAGCAGTTCTTC	CASSLERGLNYNEQFF
TRBV18	TRBJ1-6	.	.	TGTGCCAGCTCACCTAACGGGAGAAATTCACCCCTCCACTTT	CASSPNGRNSPLHF
TRBV7-9	TRBJ2-2	.	once	TGTGCCAGCAGCTTAGTGCATAAGGCCGGGGAGCTGTTTTTT	CASSLVHKAGELFF
TRBV5-6	TRBJ2-2	TRBD1	.	TGTGCCAGCACCATCGGACAGGGGAGGGCCGGGGAGCTGTTTTTT	CASTIGQGRAGELFF
TRBV4-1	TRBJ2-7	TRBD2	.	TGCGCCAGCAGCCACCCTAGCGGGGGAGCCTACGAGCAGTACTTC	CASSHPSGGAYEQYF
TRBV7-6	TRBJ2-2	.	once	TGTGCCAGCAGCCCATCCCCTAGGGTAGGGCGGGACACCGGGGAGCTGTTTTTT	CASSPSPRVGRDTGELFF
TRBV30	TRBJ1-5	.	.	TGTGCCTGGAGTGTAAGTAGCAATCAGCCCCAGCATTTT	CAWSVSSNQPQHF
TRBV18	TRBJ2-2	TRBD1	.	TGTGCCAGCTCACCTTTACAGGGGTTCACCGGGGAGCTGTTTTTT	CASSPLQGFTGELFF
TRBV7-9	TRBJ2-6	.	.	TGTGCCAGCAGCACCTCTGGGGCCAACGTCCTGACTTTC	CASSTSGANVLTF
TRBV6-5	TRBJ1-4	TRBD1	.	TGTGCCAGCAGGGGGACAGGGGGCAATGAAAAACTGTTTTTT	CASRGTGGNEKLFF
TRBV19	TRBJ1-2	TRBD1	.	TGTGCCAGTAGTACCATCCCGGGACAGGGGTATAACTATGGCTACACCTTC	CASSTIPGQGYNYGYTF
TRBV21-1	TRBJ1-1	.	.	TGTGCCAGCAGCAAAGAGAGGGGGGTCATGAACACTGAAGCTTTCTTT	CASSKERGVMNTEAFF
TRBV9	TRBJ1-2	.	.	TGTGCCAGCAAAGCTAGTAACGTCGGGTCCCCGTATGGCTACACCTTC	CASKASNVGSPYGYTF
TRBV5-1	TRBJ2-7	.	.	TGCGCCAGCAGCCTGGCAGGGCGGAACGAGCAGTACTTC	CASSLAGRNEQYF
TRBV19	TRBJ2-3	TRBD2	.	TGTGCCAGTAGTATACGGAGACTAGCGGGAACAGATACGCAGTATTTT	CASSIRRLAGTDTQYF
TRBV7-2	TRBJ1-1	.	.	TGTGCCAGCAGCACGACAGTATCTGAAGCTTTCTTT	CASSTTVSEAFF
TRBV2	TRBJ2-3	.	.	TGTGCCAGCAGTGAAGGGGTGGCGGTAGGCGCAGATACGCAGTATTTT	CASSEGVAVGADTQYF
TRBV3-1/TRBV3-2	TRBJ2-7	TRBD1	.	TGTGCCAACCACCCGGGACAGCACTACGAGCAGTACTTC	CANHPGQHYEQYF
TRBV3-1/TRBV3-2	TRBJ2-5	TRBD2	.	TGTGCCAGCAGCCAAGCGGGGGGTCAAGAGACCCAGTACTTC	CASSQAGGQETQYF
TRBV30	TRBJ1-6	TRBD1	.	TGTGCCTGGAGTGTATCAGGGGGTTCGGGAACCTATAATTCACCCCTCCACTTT	CAWSVSGGSGTYNSPLHF
TRBV15	TRBJ2-5	.	few	TGTGCCACCAGCAGGCGAGAGACCCAGTACTTC	CATSRRETQYF
TRBV30	TRBJ2-2	TRBD1	once	TGTGCCTGGGGGACAGGCCCCGGGGAGCTGTTTTTT	CAWGTGPGELFF
TRBV5-1	TRBJ2-3	TRBD2	once	TGCGCCAGCAGCGTCCCTAGCGGGGGCACAGATACGCAGTATTTT	CASSVPSGGTDTQYF
TRBV6-5	TRBJ2-5	.	.	TGTGCCAGCGGGCCCGGTCGGTACGGAGAGACCCAGTACTTC	CASGPGRYGETQYF
TRBV7-8	TRBJ2-2	TRBD2	.	TGTGCCAGCAGCTTATTTAGCGGGAGATTCGACACCGGGGAGCTGTTTTTT	CASSLFSGRFDTGELFF
TRBV10-3	TRBJ2-7	TRBD2	.	TGTGCCACGGGGGGACGGTCTTCCTACGAGCAGTACTTC	CATGGRSSYEQYF
TRBV30	TRBJ2-2	.	.	TGTGCCTGTAGAGCGAACACCGGGGAGCTGTTTTTT	CACRANTGELFF
TRBV7-9	TRBJ1-2	.	.	TGTGCCAGCAGCCCGGGGGGGTTTACTGCCTTC	CASSPGGFTAF
TRBV2	TRBJ1-2	.	.	TGTGCCAGCAGTGGAAGGTTGCGGGGCTATGGCTACACCTTC	CASSGRLRGYGYTF
TRBV6-1	TRBJ1-1	TRBD1	.	TGTGCCAGCAGTGAGTCCATGGGACAGACCACTGAAGCTTTCTTT	CASSESMGQTTEAFF
TRBV7-7	TRBJ1-1	.	.	TGTGCTAGCAGCTTGGCGATGAACACTGAAGCTTTCTTT	CASSLAMNTEAFF
TRBV6-4	TRBJ2-5	.	.	TGTGCCAGCAGTGGCCGTCGGGCGGAGGCTGGAGAGACCCAGTACTTC	CASSGRRAEAGETQYF
TRBV4-1	TRBJ2-3	.	.	TGCGCCAGCAGCCAAGAGTGGCAGGGCGCAGATACGCAGTATTTT	CASSQEWQGADTQYF
TRBV2	TRBJ1-2	.	.	TGTGCCAGCAGTGGACAGGAGAACTATGGCTACACCTTC	CASSGQENYGYTF
TRBV3-1/TRBV3-2	TRBJ2-7	.	.	TGTGCCAGCAGCCCCCCAGGTGCGGGCACCTACGAGCAGTACTTC	CASSPPGAGTYEQYF